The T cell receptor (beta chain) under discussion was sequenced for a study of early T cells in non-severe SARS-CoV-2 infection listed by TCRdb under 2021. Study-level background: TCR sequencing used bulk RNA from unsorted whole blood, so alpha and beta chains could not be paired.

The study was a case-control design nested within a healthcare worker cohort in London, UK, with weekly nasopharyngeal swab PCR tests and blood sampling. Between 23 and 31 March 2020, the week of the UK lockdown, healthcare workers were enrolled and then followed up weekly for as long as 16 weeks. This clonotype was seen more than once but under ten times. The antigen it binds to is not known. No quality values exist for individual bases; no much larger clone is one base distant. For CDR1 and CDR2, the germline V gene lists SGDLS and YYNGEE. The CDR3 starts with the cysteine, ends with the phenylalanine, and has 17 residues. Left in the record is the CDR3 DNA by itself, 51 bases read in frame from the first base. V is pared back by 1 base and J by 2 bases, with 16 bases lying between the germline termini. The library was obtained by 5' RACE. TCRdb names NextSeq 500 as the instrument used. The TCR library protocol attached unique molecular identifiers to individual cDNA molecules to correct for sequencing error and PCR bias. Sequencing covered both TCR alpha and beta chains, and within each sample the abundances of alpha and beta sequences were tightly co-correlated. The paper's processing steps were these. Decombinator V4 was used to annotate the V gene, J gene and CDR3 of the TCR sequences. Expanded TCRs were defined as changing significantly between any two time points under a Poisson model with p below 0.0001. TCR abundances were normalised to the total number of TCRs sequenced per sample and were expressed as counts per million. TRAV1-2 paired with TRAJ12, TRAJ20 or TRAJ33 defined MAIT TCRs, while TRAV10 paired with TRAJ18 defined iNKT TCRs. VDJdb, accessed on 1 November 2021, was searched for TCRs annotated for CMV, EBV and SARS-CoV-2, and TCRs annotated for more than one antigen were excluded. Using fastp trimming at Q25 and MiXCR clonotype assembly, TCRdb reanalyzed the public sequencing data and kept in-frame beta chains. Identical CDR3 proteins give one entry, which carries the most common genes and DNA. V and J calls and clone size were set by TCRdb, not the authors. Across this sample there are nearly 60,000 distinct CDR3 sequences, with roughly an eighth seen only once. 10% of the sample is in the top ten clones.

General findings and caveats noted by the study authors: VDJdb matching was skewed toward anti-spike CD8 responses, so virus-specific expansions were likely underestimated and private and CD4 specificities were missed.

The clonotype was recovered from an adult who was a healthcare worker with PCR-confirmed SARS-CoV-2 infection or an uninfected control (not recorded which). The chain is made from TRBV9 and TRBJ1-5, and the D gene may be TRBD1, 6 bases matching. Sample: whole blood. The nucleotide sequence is TGTGCCAGCAGCGTACACAGAGGGGGTTTTGGCAATCAGCCCCAGCATTTT. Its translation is CASSVHRGGFGNQPQHF.